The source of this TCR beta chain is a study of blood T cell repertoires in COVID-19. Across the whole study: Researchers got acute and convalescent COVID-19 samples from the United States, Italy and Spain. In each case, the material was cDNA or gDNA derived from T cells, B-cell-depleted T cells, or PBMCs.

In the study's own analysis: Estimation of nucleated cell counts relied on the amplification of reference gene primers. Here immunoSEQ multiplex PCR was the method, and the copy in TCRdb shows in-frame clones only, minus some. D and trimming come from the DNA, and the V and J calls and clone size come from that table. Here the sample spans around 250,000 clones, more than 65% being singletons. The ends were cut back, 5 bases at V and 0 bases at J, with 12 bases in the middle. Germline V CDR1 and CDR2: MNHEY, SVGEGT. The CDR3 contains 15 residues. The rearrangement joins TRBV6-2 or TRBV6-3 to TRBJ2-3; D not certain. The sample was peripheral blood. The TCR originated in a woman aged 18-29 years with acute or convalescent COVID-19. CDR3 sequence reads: CASSPGSSSTDTQYF. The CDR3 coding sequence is TGTGCCAGCAGTCCAGGAAGCTCTAGCACAGATACGCAGTATTTT.